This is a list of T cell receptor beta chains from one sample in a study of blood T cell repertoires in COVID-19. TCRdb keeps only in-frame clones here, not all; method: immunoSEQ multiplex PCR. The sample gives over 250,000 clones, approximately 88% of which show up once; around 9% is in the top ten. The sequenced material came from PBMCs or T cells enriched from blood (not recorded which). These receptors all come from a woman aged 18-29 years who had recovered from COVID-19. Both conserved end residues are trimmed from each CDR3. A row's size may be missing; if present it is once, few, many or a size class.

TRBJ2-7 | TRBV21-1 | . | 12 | ASSKAAGGYEQY
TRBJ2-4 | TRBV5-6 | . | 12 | ASSYYQGLDIQY
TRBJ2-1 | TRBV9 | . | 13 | ASSERDMVNNEQF
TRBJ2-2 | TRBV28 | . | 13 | ASSLLGRGPGELF
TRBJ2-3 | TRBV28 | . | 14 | ASSPPVQGGTDTQY
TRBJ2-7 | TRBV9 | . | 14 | ASSVDPGQTTYEQY
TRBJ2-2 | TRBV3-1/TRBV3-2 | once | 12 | ASSRHPNTGELF
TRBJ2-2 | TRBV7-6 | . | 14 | ASSLVRGVNTGELF
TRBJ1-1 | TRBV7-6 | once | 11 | ASSTDRVSGAF
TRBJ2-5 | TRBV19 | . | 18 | ASSNQVGSGTLGQQETQY
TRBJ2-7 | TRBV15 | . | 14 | ATNRDNRGGSKEQY
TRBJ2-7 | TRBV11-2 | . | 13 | ASSLNRESSYEQY
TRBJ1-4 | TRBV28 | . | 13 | ASSTPGQPNEKLF
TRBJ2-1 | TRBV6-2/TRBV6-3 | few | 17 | ASSYSGGLVGSTRLGQF
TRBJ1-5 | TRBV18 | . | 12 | ASSPTGDSQPQH
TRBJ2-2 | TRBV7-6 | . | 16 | ASSPRRVGVVDTGELF
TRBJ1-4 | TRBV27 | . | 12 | ASSLGLGGLKLF
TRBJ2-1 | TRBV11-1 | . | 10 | ASSQPSGEQF
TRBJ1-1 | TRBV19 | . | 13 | ASNRRQGAITEAF
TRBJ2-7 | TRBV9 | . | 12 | ASSVTSGSYEQY
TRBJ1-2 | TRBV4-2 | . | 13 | ASSRENLGVGGYT
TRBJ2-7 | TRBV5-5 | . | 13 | ASSLVATGAYEQY
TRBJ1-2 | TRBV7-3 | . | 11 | ASSFGQGIGYT
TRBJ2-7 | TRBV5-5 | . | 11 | ASSRSNEYEQY
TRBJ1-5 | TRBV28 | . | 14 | ASSRTGLYSNQPQH
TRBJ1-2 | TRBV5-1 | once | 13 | ASSLADRNPYGYT
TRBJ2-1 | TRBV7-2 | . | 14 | ASSLHRGGDHNEQF
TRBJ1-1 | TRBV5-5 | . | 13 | ASSLDELPNTEAF
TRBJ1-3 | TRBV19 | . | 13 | ASSSTSGSGNTIY
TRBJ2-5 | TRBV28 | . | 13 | ASSLPTSGIETQY
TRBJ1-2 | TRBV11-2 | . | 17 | ASSRTLDGQGGPGYGYT
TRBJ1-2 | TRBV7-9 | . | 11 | ASSVQGVDGYT
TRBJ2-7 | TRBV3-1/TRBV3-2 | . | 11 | ASSQSTGVEQY
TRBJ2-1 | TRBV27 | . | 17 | ASSSRTSGVQSSYNEQF
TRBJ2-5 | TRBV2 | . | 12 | ASSPFRPRETQY
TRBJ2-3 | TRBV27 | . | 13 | ASSYQGNLADTQY
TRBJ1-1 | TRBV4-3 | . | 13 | ASSRHPGLNTEAF
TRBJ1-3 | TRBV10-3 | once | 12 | AINPGYSGNTIY
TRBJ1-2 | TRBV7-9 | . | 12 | ASSFRGGDRGYT
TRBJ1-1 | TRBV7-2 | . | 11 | ASSLVGAVQAF
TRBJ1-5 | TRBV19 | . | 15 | ASSIRRGSMANQPQH
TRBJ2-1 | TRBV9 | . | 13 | ASSVWTGNYNEQF
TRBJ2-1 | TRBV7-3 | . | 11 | ASSLGVDNEQF
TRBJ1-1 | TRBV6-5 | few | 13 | ASSYSTTGNTEAF
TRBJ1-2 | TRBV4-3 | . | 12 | ASSQARGTGGYT